This T cell receptor beta chain is drawn from a study of shared clonotypes between healthy human individuals. About the study: Three plates each covered CD4 naive and memory; CD8 naive two, CD8 memory one.

CDR1 and CDR2 (germline): SEHNR, FQNEAQ (reference sequence). V lost 7 bases to trimming and J lost 1 base, with 8 bases between them. The CDR3 runs to 12 residues. Study-level findings and limits: Incompleteness in sorted-subset sequencing, despite large depth, was shown by rarefaction.

Naive CD8 cells were CD45RO-negative, positively selected for CCR7, excluding terminally differentiated effector memory CD45RA+ cells. Details on this clone: What it binds is not known.

Profiling relied on immunoSEQ multiplex PCR, and the TCRdb table lists in-frame clones only, not all of them. The sample has about 2.1 million clones, 93% seen once. This chain connects TRBV7-9 to TRBJ2-7; D gene unclear. This receptor was obtained from a young man in good health. Some clones in this sample may be carry-over from other donors' samples. Sample: naive CD8+ T cells from PBMCs. Here the CDR3 reads CASTGLSYEQYF. The CDR3 coding sequence is TGTGCCAGCACCGGGCTATCCTACGAGCAGTACTTC.